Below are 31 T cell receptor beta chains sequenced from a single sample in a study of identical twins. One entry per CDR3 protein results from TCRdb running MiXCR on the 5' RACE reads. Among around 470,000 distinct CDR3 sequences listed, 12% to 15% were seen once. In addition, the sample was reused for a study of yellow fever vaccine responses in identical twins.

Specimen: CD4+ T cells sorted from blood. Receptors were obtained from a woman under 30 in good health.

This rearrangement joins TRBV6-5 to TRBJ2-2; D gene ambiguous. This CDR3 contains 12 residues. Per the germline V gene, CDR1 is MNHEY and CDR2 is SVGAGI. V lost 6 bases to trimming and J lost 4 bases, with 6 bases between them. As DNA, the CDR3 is TGTGCCAGCAGCAAGACCACCGGGGAGCTGTTTTTT. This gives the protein CASSKTTGELFF.

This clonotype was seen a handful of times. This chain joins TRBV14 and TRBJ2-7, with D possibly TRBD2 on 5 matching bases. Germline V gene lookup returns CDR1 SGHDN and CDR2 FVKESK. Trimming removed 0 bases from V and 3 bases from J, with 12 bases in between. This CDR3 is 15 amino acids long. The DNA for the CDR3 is TGTGCCAGCAGCCAAGATCGGCGACGGGACTACGAGCAGTACTTC. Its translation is CASSQDRRRDYEQYF.

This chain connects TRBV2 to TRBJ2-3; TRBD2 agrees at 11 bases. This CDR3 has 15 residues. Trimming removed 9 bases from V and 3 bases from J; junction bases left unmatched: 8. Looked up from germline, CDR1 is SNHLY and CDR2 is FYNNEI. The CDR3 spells CASPTSGTYTDTQYF. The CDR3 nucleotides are TGTGCCAGTCCGACTAGCGGGACTTATACAGATACGCAGTATTTT.

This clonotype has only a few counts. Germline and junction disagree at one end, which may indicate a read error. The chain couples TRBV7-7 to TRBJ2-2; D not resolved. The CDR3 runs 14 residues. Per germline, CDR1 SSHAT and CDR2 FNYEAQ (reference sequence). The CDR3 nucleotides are TGTGCTAGCAGCTTATCCGAGTATACCGGGGAGCTGTTTTTT. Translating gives CASSLSEYTGELFF.

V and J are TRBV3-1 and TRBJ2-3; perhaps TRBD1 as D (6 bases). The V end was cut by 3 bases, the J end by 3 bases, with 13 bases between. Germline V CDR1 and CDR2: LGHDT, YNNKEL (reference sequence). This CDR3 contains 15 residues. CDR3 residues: CASSHSRGSTDTQYF. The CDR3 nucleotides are TGTGCCAGCAGCCATTCCAGGGGCTCGACAGATACGCAGTATTTT.

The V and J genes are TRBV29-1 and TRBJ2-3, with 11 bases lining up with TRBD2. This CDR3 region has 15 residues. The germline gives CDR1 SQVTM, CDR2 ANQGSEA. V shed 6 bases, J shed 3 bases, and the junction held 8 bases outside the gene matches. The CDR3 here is CSVHLAGGRTDTQYF. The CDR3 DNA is TGCAGCGTCCACTTAGCGGGAGGGAGGACAGATACGCAGTATTTT.

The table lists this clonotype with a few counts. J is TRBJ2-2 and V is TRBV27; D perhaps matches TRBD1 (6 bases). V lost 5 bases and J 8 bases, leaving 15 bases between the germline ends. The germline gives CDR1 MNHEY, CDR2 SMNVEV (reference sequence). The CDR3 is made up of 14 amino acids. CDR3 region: CASSLGQPGGELFF. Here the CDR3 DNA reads TGTGCCAGCAGTCTAGGACAGCCTGGGGGGGAGCTGTTTTTT.

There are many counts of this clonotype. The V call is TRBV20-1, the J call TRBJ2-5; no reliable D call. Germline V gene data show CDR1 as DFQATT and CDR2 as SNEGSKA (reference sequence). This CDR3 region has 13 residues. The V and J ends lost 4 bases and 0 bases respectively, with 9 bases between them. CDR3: CSAMGQDQETQYF. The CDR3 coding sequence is TGCAGTGCTATGGGTCAGGACCAAGAGACCCAGTACTTC.

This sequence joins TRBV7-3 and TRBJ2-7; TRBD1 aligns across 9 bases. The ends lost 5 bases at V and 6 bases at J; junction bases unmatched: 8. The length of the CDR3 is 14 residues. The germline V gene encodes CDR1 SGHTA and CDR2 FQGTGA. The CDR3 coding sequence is TGTGCCAGCAGCGAGACAGGGGGAGGCGGCGAGCAGTACTTC. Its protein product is CASSETGGGGEQYF.

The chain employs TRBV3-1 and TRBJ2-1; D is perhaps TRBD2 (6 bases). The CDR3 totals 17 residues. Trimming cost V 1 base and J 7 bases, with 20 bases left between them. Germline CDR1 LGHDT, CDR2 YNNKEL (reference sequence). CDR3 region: CASSQALDLAGRNEQFF. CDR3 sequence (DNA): TGTGCCAGCAGCCAAGCCCTGGACTTGGCGGGGCGGAATGAGCAGTTCTTC.

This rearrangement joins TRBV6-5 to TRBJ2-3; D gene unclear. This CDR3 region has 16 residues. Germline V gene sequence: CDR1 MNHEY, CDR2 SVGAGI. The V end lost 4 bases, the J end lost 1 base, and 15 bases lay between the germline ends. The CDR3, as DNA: TGTGCCAGCAGTTTCCAGCAGACGCTACGCACAGATACGCAGTATTTT. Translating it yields CASSFQQTLRTDTQYF.

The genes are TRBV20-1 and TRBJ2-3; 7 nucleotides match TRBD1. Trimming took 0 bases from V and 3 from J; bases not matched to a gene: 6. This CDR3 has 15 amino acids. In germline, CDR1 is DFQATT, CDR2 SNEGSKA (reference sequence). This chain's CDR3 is CSARERQGWTDTQYF. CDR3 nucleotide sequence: TGCAGTGCTAGAGAACGACAGGGTTGGACAGATACGCAGTATTTT.

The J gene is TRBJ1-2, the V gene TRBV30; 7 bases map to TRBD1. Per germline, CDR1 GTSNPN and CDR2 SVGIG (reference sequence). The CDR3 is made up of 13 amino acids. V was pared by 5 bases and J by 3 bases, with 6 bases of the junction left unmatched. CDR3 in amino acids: CAWATGADYGYTF. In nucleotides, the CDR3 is TGTGCCTGGGCAACAGGGGCCGACTATGGCTACACCTTC.

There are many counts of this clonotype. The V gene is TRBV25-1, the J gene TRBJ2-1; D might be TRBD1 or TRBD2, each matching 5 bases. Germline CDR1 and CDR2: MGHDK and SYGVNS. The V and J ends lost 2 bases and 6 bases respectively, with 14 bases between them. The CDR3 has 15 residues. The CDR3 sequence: CASSEPGPLANEQFF. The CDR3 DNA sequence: TGTGCCAGCAGTGAACCGGGACCCCTGGCCAATGAGCAGTTCTTC.

As DNA, the CDR3 is TGTGCCATCAGCAATGCGGGAGAAGCCGGGGAGCTGTTTTTT. Residues: CAISNAGEAGELFF. This sequence joins TRBV10-3 and TRBJ2-2; 7 nucleotides line up with TRBD2. The V gene's germline CDR1 is ENHRY and CDR2 SYGVKD. J was trimmed by 6 bases and V by 6 bases; bases with no gene match: 7. The CDR3 contains 14 residues.

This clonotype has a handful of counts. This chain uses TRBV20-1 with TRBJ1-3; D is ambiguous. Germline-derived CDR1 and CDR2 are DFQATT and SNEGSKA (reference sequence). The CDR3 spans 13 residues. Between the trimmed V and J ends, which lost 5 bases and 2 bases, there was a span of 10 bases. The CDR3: CSAGAEAGNTIYF. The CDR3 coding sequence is TGCAGTGCTGGCGCTGAGGCTGGAAACACCATATATTTT.

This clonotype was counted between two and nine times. CDR3 nucleotide sequence: TGTGCCAGCAGCCTCGAGGTAACAGATACGCAGTATTTT. Protein sequence: CASSLEVTDTQYF. The rearrangement uses TRBV11-3 and TRBJ2-3; D not certain. The ends were cut back, 5 bases at V and 3 bases at J, with 9 bases in the middle. This CDR3 has 13 amino acids. Germline V gene lookup returns CDR1 SGHNT and CDR2 YENEEA.

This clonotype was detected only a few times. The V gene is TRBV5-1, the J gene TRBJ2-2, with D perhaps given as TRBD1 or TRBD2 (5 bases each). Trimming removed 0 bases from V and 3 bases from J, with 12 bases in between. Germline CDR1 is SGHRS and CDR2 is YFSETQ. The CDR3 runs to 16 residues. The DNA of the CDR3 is TGCGCCAGCAGCTTGGGTGCCGGGACCTACACCGGGGAGCTGTTTTTT. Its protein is CASSLGAGTYTGELFF.

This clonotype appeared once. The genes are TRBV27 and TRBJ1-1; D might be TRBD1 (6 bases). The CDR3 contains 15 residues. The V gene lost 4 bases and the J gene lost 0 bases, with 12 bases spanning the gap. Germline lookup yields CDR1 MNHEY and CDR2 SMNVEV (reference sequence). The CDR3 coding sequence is TGTGCCAGCAGTTCGTCCAGGGGCATGAACACTGAAGCTTTCTTT. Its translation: CASSSSRGMNTEAFF.

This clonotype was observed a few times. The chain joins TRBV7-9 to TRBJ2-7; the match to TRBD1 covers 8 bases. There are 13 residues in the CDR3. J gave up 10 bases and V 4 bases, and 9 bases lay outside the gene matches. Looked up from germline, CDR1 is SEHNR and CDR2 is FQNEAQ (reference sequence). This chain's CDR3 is CASSSRDRTSQYF. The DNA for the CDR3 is TGTGCCAGCAGCTCCAGGGACAGGACATCTCAGTACTTC.

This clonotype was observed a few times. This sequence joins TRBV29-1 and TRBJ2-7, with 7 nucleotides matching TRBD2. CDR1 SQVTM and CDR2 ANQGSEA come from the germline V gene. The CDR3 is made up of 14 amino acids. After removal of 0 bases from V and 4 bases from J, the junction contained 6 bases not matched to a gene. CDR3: CSVEEPREGYEQYF. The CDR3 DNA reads TGCAGCGTTGAAGAGCCCAGGGAGGGATACGAGCAGTACTTC.

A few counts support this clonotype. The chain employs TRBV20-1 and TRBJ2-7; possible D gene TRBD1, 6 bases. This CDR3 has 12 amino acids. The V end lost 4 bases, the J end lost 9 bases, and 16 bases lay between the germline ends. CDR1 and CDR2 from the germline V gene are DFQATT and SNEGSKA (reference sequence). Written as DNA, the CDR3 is TGCAGTGCTACAGGGGATGCTGCGGGGCAGTACTTC. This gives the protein CSATGDAAGQYF.

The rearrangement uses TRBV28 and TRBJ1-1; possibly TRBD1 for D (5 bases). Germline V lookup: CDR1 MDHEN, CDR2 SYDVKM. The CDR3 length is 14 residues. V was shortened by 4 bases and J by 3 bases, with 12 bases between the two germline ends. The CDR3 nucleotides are TGTGCCAGCAGTTATAGGGGTAGGGACACTGAAGCTTTCTTT. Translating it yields CASSYRGRDTEAFF.

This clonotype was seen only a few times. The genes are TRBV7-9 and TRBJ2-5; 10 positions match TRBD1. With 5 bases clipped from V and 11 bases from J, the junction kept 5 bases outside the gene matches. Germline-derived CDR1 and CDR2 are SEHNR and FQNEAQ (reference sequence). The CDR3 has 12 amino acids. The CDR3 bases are TGTGCCAGCAGCCGACAGGGGGCTTTTCAGTACTTC. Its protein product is CASSRQGAFQYF.

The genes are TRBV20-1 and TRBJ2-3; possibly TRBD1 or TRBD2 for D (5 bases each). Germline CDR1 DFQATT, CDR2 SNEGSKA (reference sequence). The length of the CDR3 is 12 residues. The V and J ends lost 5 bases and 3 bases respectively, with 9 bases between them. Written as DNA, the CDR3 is TGCAGTGCTGAGGGGCCGACAGATACGCAGTATTTT. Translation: CSAEGPTDTQYF.

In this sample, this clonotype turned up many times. CDR3: CASSLVVAGDTQYF. CDR3 bases: TGCGCCAGCAGCTTGGTGGTAGCGGGAGATACGCAGTATTTT. This sequence joins TRBV5-1 and TRBJ2-3; 7 bases are shared with TRBD2. V lost 0 bases, J lost 5 bases, and 3 bases stayed unmatched. The length of the CDR3 is 14 residues. The germline gives CDR1 SGHRS, CDR2 YFSETQ.

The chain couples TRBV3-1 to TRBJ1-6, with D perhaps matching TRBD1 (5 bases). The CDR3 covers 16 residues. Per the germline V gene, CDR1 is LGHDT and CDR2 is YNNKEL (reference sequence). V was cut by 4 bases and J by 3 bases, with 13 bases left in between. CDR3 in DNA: TGTGCCAGCAGCCCCCCTGGGGCGGTCTATAATTCACCCCTCCACTTT. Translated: CASSPPGAVYNSPLHF. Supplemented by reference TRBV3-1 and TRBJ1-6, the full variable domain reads DTAVSQTPKYLVTQMGNDKSIKCEQNLGHDTMYWYKQDSKKFLKIMFSYNNKELIINETVPNRFSPKSPDKAHLNLHINSLELGDSAVYFCASSPPGAVYNSPLHFGNGTRLTVT.

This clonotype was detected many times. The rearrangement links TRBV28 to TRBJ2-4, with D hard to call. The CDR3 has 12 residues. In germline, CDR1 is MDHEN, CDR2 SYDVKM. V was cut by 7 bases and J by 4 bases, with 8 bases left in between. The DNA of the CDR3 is TGTGCCAGCACTGATTCTAAAAACATTCAGTACTTC. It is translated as CASTDSKNIQYF. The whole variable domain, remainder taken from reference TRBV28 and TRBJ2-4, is DVKVTQSSRYLVKRTGEKVFLECVQDMDHENMFWYRQDPGLGLRLIYFSYDVKMKEKGDIPEGYSVSREKKERFSLILESASTNQTSMYLCASTDSKNIQYFGAGTRLSVL.

In nucleotides, the CDR3 is TGTGCCAGCAGTTTAGAACACCCCTATGGCTACACCTTC. As protein: CASSLEHPYGYTF. This chain uses TRBV12-3 or TRBV12-4 with TRBJ1-2; D call uncertain. Trimming took 1 base from V and 4 from J, leaving 7 bases between them. This CDR3 is built from 13 residues.

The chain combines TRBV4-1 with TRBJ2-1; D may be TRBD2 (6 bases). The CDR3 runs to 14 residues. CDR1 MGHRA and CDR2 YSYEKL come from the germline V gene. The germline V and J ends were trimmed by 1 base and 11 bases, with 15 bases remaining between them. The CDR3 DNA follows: TGCGCCAGCAGCCAAGTAGGTCGGGAGCTTCAGCAGTTCTTC. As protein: CASSQVGRELQQFF.

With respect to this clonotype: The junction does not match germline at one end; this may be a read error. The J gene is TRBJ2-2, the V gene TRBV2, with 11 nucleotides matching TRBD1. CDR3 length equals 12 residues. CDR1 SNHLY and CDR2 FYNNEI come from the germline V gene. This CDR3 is CASSGGTGGLFF. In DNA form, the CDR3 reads TGTGCCAGCAGTGGTGGGACAGGGGGGCTGTTTTTT.